A single sample gave rise to the 7 T cell receptor beta chains below, sequenced in a study. From the 5' RACE reads, TCRdb called clonotypes with MiXCR, one entry per CDR3 protein. The table records 35,000 to 50,000 distinct CDR3 sequences, approximately 30% of them present only once. What was sequenced was tumor-infiltrating memory CD4+ T cells sorted from the breast tumor. Subset indicated: memory CD4+ T cells, CD4+CD45RO+CD25-. The receptors originated from a female donor with breast cancer.

The chain uses TRBV27 and TRBJ2-6; 8 positions agree with TRBD1. CDR1 is MNHEY, CDR2 SMNVEV, per germline (reference sequence). The V and J ends lost 5 bases and 0 bases, in that order; junction bases with no gene match: 15. This CDR3 spans 20 amino acids. In nucleotides, the CDR3 is TGTGCCAGCAGTCACGGGACAGGCAGATCTCCTGGCTCTGGGGCCAACGTCCTGACTTTC. Its protein product is CASSHGTGRSPGSGANVLTF.

This clonotype was picked up a small number of times. The V gene is TRBV6-1, the J gene TRBJ2-7, with 9 bases aligning to TRBD1. CDR3 length: 14 residues. Germline CDR1 reads MNHNS; CDR2 reads SASEGT. V was clipped by 6 bases and J by 4 bases; unmatched bases: 7. DNA of the CDR3: TGTGCCAGCAGCGCCGGGACAGGGCTATACGAGCAGTACTTC. Protein sequence: CASSAGTGLYEQYF.

This clonotype was picked up a small number of times. The rearrangement links TRBV6-2 or TRBV6-3 to TRBJ2-2; D is unresolved. Trimming left V 5 bases short and J 7 bases short, with 11 bases between. The CDR3 runs 13 residues. In germline, CDR1 is MNHEY, CDR2 SVGEGT. As DNA, the CDR3 is TGTGCCAGCAGTCTCCACAGAGGCGGGGAGCTGTTTTTT. Its translation is CASSLHRGGELFF.

This clonotype came up a few times. The J gene is TRBJ1-6, the V gene TRBV5-4; 8 nucleotides agree with TRBD1. The CDR3 contains 16 residues. V was clipped by 5 bases and J by 6 bases; unmatched bases: 10. CDR1 and CDR2 (germline): SGHNT, YYREEE (reference sequence). In DNA, the CDR3 is TGTGCCAGCAGAGATACCGGGACAGGCCTTAATTCACCCCTCCACTTT. Amino acids: CASRDTGTGLNSPLHF. Looking up the rest from reference TRBV5-4 and TRBJ1-6 gives the full variable domain: ETGVTQSPTHLIKTRGQQVTLRCSSQSGHNTVSWYQQALGQGPQFIFQYYREEENGRGNFPPRFSGLQFPNYSSELNVNALELDDSALYLCASRDTGTGLNSPLHFGNGTRLTVT.

This clonotype has more than one count but fewer than ten. The chain links TRBV6-5 to TRBJ2-7; D remains ambiguous. Trimming left V 0 bases short and J 1 base short, with 16 bases between. Germline loops: CDR1 MNHEY, CDR2 SVGAGI. This CDR3 region has 17 residues. CDR3 bases: TGTGCCAGCAGTTACTCGGTTGATGGATACGGGTCCTACGAGCAGTACTTC. Translation gives CASSYSVDGYGSYEQYF.

This clonotype was detected a few times. The chain couples TRBV15 to TRBJ2-5, with D tentatively TRBD2 (5 bases). V lost 3 bases, J lost 0 bases, and 11 bases lay in between. The CDR3 sequence is 15 residues long. From germline, CDR1 is LNHNV and CDR2 YYDKDF (reference sequence). CDR3 loop: CATSRGAKYQETQYF. CDR3 nucleotide sequence: TGTGCCACCAGCAGGGGAGCTAAGTACCAAGAGACCCAGTACTTC.

The chain links TRBV20-1 to TRBJ2-1; D gene uncertain. V lost 1 base and J lost 7, with 14 bases in between. This CDR3 has 14 amino acids. Germline lookup yields CDR1 DFQATT and CDR2 SNEGSKA (reference sequence). The CDR3 loop reads CSARGWAGANEQFF. The CDR3 nucleotides read TGCAGTGCTAGAGGATGGGCCGGAGCGAATGAGCAGTTCTTC.